This TCR beta chain appears in the sequencing data of a study of shared clonotypes between healthy human individuals. Study-wide results and limits: Generally, naive subsets (rather than memory subsets) showed larger estimated richness.

The CD8 memory fraction combined CD45RO+ cells with TemRA cells (CCR7-negative CD45RA+). Comments on this clone: Antigen: not known.

The authors loaded 200 ng DNA, roughly 33,000 T cell genomes, into sorted-subset replicate PCRs. Generated by immunoSEQ multiplex PCR, the TCRdb table keeps only in-frame clones and is missing some. The table includes over 300,000 clones, around 87% detected once. Germline-derived CDR1 and CDR2 are KGHSH and LQKENI. With 3 bases clipped from V and 4 bases from J, the junction kept 1 base outside the gene matches. The CDR3 totals 13 residues. The receptor was derived from a man aged 18 to 30 in good health. V gene TRBV18 combines with J gene TRBJ2-7; 9 nucleotides line up with TRBD2. The sequenced sample consisted of memory CD8+ T cells sorted from blood. The subset was: CD45RO+ cells pooled with CCR7-negative TemRA cells. The DNA for the CDR3 is TGTGCCAGCTCACCTAGCGGGAGTTACGAGCAGTACTTC. Translating gives CASSPSGSYEQYF.